One and the same sample provided the 26 T cell receptor beta chains below, sequenced in a study of regulatory T cells in long-lasting Graves disease. Time point here: newly diagnosed GD, antithyroid drugs for less than 3 months. Scientists built the TCR library using RNA that was extracted from PBMCs. Construction of the TCR beta libraries employed iRepertoire HTBI primers in conjunction with Arm-PCR of CDR3 regions. One entry per CDR3 protein, called by TCRdb with MiXCR from the multiplex PCR reads. The table shows roughly 430,000 distinct CDR3 sequences, with about a sixth occurring only once. This sample was shared with a second study, whose subject was T cells in Graves' hyperthyroidism and ophthalmopathy.

The sequences come from peripheral blood mononuclear cells (PBMCs), collected at new diagnosis, from a patient treated with antithyroid drugs. The receptors stem from a woman aged 25-40 years with Graves disease.

This clonotype was observed at least ten times. The V and J genes are TRBV6-1 and TRBJ1-2; unclear D gene. The CDR3 length is 14 residues. The germline V gene encodes CDR1 MNHNS and CDR2 SASEGT. V shed 7 bases and J shed 4 bases, with 16 bases lying between them. CDR3 nucleotides: TGTGCCAGCAAGCGTCAGGCCCCAAGCTATGGCTACACCTTC. It specifies CASKRQAPSYGYTF.

The table lists this clonotype with many counts. V gene TRBV7-9 combines with J gene TRBJ2-1; D might be TRBD2 (7 bases). Germline assignment: CDR1 SEHNR and CDR2 FQNEAQ (reference sequence). The germline V and J ends were trimmed by 5 bases and 8 bases, with 22 bases remaining between them. The CDR3 covers 16 residues. In DNA form, the CDR3 reads TGTGCCAGCAGCCCCGCTAGGGGGAGGGGGTTCGATGAGCAGTTCTTC. Its protein product is CASSPARGRGFDEQFF.

The table lists this clonotype with a few counts. The gene calls are TRBV20-1 and TRBJ2-1; 14 bases match TRBD2. The CDR3 consists of 15 residues. The V gene end was trimmed by 0 bases and the J gene end by 7 bases; junction bases not matched to a gene: 2. In germline, CDR1 is DFQATT, CDR2 SNEGSKA (reference sequence). CDR3 DNA sequence: TGCAGTGCTAGAGATGGGACTAGCGGGAGTAATGAGCAGTTCTTC. Translating gives CSARDGTSGSNEQFF.

This clonotype was recorded at least ten times. The chain employs TRBV3-1 and TRBJ2-2; 10 nucleotides line up with TRBD1. The CDR3 has 15 amino acids. V lost 3 bases to trimming and J lost 7 bases; unmatched junction nucleotides: 5. Per germline, CDR1 LGHDT and CDR2 YNNKEL (reference sequence). The CDR3 reads CASSHAGTGDGELFF. CDR3 DNA: TGTGCCAGCAGCCACGCAGGGACAGGGGACGGGGAGCTGTTTTTT.

To note about this clonotype: Just one base apart from a much larger clone, this may be a read error. The rearrangement joins TRBV4-2 to TRBJ2-2; weak D call: TRBD2 (5 bases). The CDR3 consists of 14 residues. The germline CDR1 and CDR2 sequences are LGHNA and YNFKEQ. The CDR3 protein is CASSQEGDTGELLF. The CDR3 DNA sequence: TGTGCCAGCAGCCAAGAGGGCGACACCGGGGAGCTGCTTTTT.

This clonotype was counted many times. The V and J genes are TRBV7-2 and TRBJ2-5; unclear D gene. V dropped 1 base and J dropped 0 bases, with 9 bases sitting between them. This CDR3 has 15 amino acids. Germline V gene lookup returns CDR1 SGHTA and CDR2 FQGNSA. The CDR3 protein is CASSLGGRYQETQYF. CDR3 DNA sequence: TGTGCCAGCAGCTTAGGAGGCAGATACCAAGAGACCCAGTACTTC. Supplemented by reference TRBV7-2 and TRBJ2-5, the full variable domain reads GAGVSQSPSNKVTEKGKDVELRCDPISGHTALYWYRQSLGQGLEFLIYFQGNSAPDKSGLPSDRFSAERTGGSVSTLTIQRTQQEDSAVYLCASSLGGRYQETQYFGPGTRLLVL.

As concerns this clonotype: A single base separates this from a much larger clone, so it may be a read error. The chain links TRBV20-1 to TRBJ2-2, with D unresolved. Germline CDR1 DFQATT, CDR2 SNEGSKA (reference sequence). This CDR3 region has 14 residues. The CDR3 coding sequence is TGCAGTGTTAGAGTAGGACGGAACACCGGGGAGCTGTTTTTT. This codes for CSVRVGRNTGELFF.

The rearrangement uses TRBV19 and TRBJ2-1; no definite D call. This CDR3 region has 15 residues. Germline lookup yields CDR1 LNHDA and CDR2 SQIVND (reference sequence). Trimming shortened V by 2 bases and J by 7 bases, and 15 bases separated the two germline ends. Written as DNA, the CDR3 is TGTGCCAGTAGTATAATGCGAGAGGTTAGGAATGAGCAGTTCTTC. Protein sequence: CASSIMREVRNEQFF.

This clonotype was detected many times. V and J are TRBV7-2 and TRBJ1-2; D ambiguous. The CDR3 runs 13 residues. Trimming shortened V by 5 bases and J by 2 bases, and 9 bases separated the two germline ends. Germline CDR1 is SGHTA and CDR2 is FQGNSA. The CDR3 region has the DNA TGTGCCAGCAGCAACGACGCAAACTATGGCTACACCTTC. The encoded protein is CASSNDANYGYTF.

For this clonotype: It is likely a read error: a sequence one base away is far more abundant. V usage is TRBV7-3 and J usage is TRBJ2-1; TRBD1 is a possible D gene (6 bases). CDR3 length: 13 residues. Deletions cut 3 bases from V and 6 bases from J, with 9 bases between. Germline V lookup: CDR1 SGHTA, CDR2 FQGTGA. The CDR3 nucleotides are TGTGCCAGCAGCTTTACAGGGTGCAATGAGCAGTTCTTC. This codes for CASSFTGCNEQFF. Combining the CDR3 with reference TRBV7-3 and TRBJ2-1 gives the whole variable domain GAGVSQTPSNKVTEKGKYVELRCDPISGHTALYWYRQSLGQGPEFLIYFQGTGAADDSGLPNDRFFAVRPEGSVSTLKIQRTERGDSAVYLCASSFTGCNEQFFGPGTRLTVL.

In its sample, this clonotype was seen a few times. V gene TRBV19 combines with J gene TRBJ1-1; D might be TRBD1 (5 bases). Trimming cost V 6 bases and J 10 bases, with 21 bases left between them. The CDR3 is 14 residues long. Germline values: CDR1 LNHDA, CDR2 SQIVND (reference sequence). In DNA, the CDR3 is TGTGCCAGTAGCAGCATCGGACAAATACGTGGAGCTTTCTTT. Protein sequence: CASSSIGQIRGAFF.

This clonotype came up many times. The chain recombines TRBV10-1 with TRBJ2-3; no firm D call. Germline V gene lookup returns CDR1 WNHNN and CDR2 SYGVQD (reference sequence). The CDR3 has 15 residues. V shed 0 bases and J shed 2 bases, with 9 bases lying between them. This CDR3 is CASSESDGHTDTQYF. The DNA of the CDR3 is TGCGCCAGCAGTGAGTCTGACGGGCACACAGATACGCAGTATTTT.

This clonotype was recorded at least ten times. The chain joins TRBV11-1 to TRBJ2-7; 10 nucleotides agree with TRBD1. Germline V CDR1 and CDR2: SGHAT, FQDESV (reference sequence). This CDR3 is built from 15 residues. V shed 4 bases, J shed 3 bases, and the junction held 6 bases outside the gene matches. CDR3 DNA sequence: TGTGCCAGCAGCTCTACGGACAGGGGGAGCTACGAGCAGTACTTC. It is translated as CASSSTDRGSYEQYF.

Ten or more counts support this clonotype. V is TRBV3-1 and J is TRBJ2-3, with no clear D. The tail of the sequence fits TRBJ2-7 better, so the J call may be wrong. The CDR3 sequence is 14 residues long. Germline V gives CDR1 LGHDT, CDR2 YNNKEL (reference sequence). The CDR3 DNA is TGTGCCAGCAGCCAAGTTGAAGGGCTCGACGAGCAGTACTTC. Translating gives CASSQVEGLDEQYF.

This clonotype has at least ten counts. The chain carries TRBV20-1 and TRBJ2-7; no clear D gene. V was clipped by 6 bases and J by 3 bases, with 18 bases between them. The CDR3 is 14 amino acids. The V gene's germline CDR1 is DFQATT and CDR2 SNEGSKA (reference sequence). Here the CDR3 reads CSAVRKGMVYEQYF. In DNA, the CDR3 is TGCAGTGCCGTGAGAAAGGGTATGGTCTACGAGCAGTACTTC.

V is TRBV16 and J is TRBJ1-5, with no clear D. Germline V CDR1 and CDR2: KGHSY, FQNENV. This CDR3 is 16 amino acids long. Trimming cost V 4 bases and J 5 bases, with 18 bases left between them. DNA for the CDR3: TGTGCCAGCAGCCCTACAGTAAATTTGAAGGATCAGCCCCAGCATTTT. It translates to CASSPTVNLKDQPQHF. Together with reference TRBV16 and TRBJ1-5, the CDR3 gives the full variable domain: GEEVAQTPKHLVRGEGQKAKLYCAPIKGHSYVFWYQQVLKNEFKFLISFQNENVFDETGMPKERFSAKCLPNSPCSLEIQATKLEDSAVYFCASSPTVNLKDQPQHFGDGTRLSIL.

This clonotype appeared many times. The genes are TRBV28 and TRBJ1-2; 7 nucleotides agree with TRBD1. J gave up 0 bases and V 4 bases, and 5 bases lay outside the gene matches. Germline V gene data show CDR1 as MDHEN and CDR2 as SYDVKM. The CDR3 sequence is 15 residues long. CDR3 in DNA: TGTGCCAGCAGTTCTCCCGGGACAGCTAACTATGGCTACACCTTC. This encodes CASSSPGTANYGYTF.

To note about this clonotype: A much more abundant neighbour one base away suggests this may be a read error. The missing conserved phenylalanine or tryptophan at the end of this CDR3 makes a read error likely. CDR3 DNA: TGCGCCAGCAGTTGGGACAGGACTGAAGCTTTCTCT. It is translated as CASSWDRTEAFS. The J gene is TRBJ1-1, the V gene TRBV5-1; 8 nucleotides match TRBD1. The CDR3 runs to 12 residues. Germline V gene data show CDR1 as SGHRS and CDR2 as YFSETQ. Trimming at V came to 5 bases and at J to 5 bases, leaving 2 bases not matched to a gene.

This clonotype came up a few times. The rearrangement links TRBV12-5 to TRBJ1-1, with D hard to call. The length of the CDR3 is 14 residues. V lost 1 base, J lost 5 bases, and 11 bases lay in between. Germline lookup yields CDR1 LGHNT and CDR2 FRNRAP. The CDR3 loop reads CASGLGGIGTEAFF. In nucleotides, the CDR3 is TGTGCTAGTGGTTTGGGAGGGATTGGTACTGAAGCTTTCTTT. Based on the CDR3 plus reference TRBV12-5 and TRBJ1-1, the full variable domain is DARVTQTPRHKVTEMGQEVTMRCQPILGHNTVFWYRQTMMQGLELLAYFRNRAPLDDSGMPKDRFSAEMPDATLATLKIQPSEPRDSAVYFCASGLGGIGTEAFFGQGTRLTVV.

Points on this clonotype: Germline is not matched at one junction end, which may reflect a read error. The chain is built from TRBV15 and TRBJ2-7; 16 positions match TRBD2. Germline lookup yields CDR1 LNHNV and CDR2 YYDKDF (reference sequence). The CDR3 runs 19 residues. CDR3 region: CATSPPGGLAGGPSYEQHF. The CDR3 DNA follows: TGTGCCACCAGCCCCCCGGGGGGACTAGCGGGAGGGCCCTCCTACGAGCAGCACTTC.

This sequence joins TRBV7-9 and TRBJ2-4; 9 bases line up with TRBD1. Germline V gene data show CDR1 as SEHNR and CDR2 as FQNEAQ (reference sequence). The CDR3 has 20 residues. V lost 4 bases to trimming and J lost 4 bases; unmatched junction nucleotides: 20. In nucleotides, the CDR3 is TGTGCCAGCAGCTCAAGAGTCCCGGGACAGGGTGTACTCGATAAAAACATTCAGTACTTC. Translation gives CASSSRVPGQGVLDKNIQYF.

This clonotype came up many times. V is TRBV28 and J is TRBJ2-3; 10 bases are shared with TRBD2. The germline CDR1 and CDR2 sequences are MDHEN and SYDVKM. V was pared by 2 bases and J by 0 bases, with 11 bases of the junction left unmatched. The CDR3 loop spans 19 amino acids. CDR3 DNA: TGTGCCAGCAGTTTAGGTCACGTACTAGCGGGATCTAGCACAGATACGCAGTATTTT. This sequence encodes CASSLGHVLAGSSTDTQYF. Full variable domain (rest looked up from reference TRBV28 and TRBJ2-3): DVKVTQSSRYLVKRTGEKVFLECVQDMDHENMFWYRQDPGLGLRLIYFSYDVKMKEKGDIPEGYSVSREKKERFSLILESASTNQTSMYLCASSLGHVLAGSSTDTQYFGPGTRLTVL.

The sample holds many counts of this clonotype. The genes are TRBV7-2 and TRBJ2-1; D gene unclear. The V gene lost 2 bases and the J gene lost 1 base, with 9 bases spanning the gap. Germline assignment: CDR1 SGHTA and CDR2 FQGNSA. The CDR3 sequence is 15 residues long. The CDR3 loop is CASSLRFWSYNEQFF. For the CDR3, the DNA is TGTGCCAGCAGCTTAAGATTTTGGTCCTACAATGAGCAGTTCTTC.

This clonotype was counted many times. This chain connects TRBV6-5 to TRBJ2-1, with D unclear. CDR1 MNHEY and CDR2 SVGAGI come from the germline V gene. This CDR3 has 12 residues. The V end was cut by 4 bases, the J end by 11 bases, with 12 bases between. The CDR3 here is CASSWLVDQQFF. CDR3 nucleotide sequence: TGTGCCAGCAGTTGGTTGGTCGATCAGCAGTTCTTC.

This clonotype was counted only a few times. Since a much larger clone is just one base distant, this may be a read error. The chain links TRBV28 to TRBJ1-5; D ambiguous. With 7 bases removed from V and 0 bases from J, the gap between germline ends came to 4 bases. Germline CDR1 reads MDHEN; CDR2 reads SYDVKM. This CDR3 has 12 amino acids. CDR3 sequence reads: CASTSSNQPQHF. CDR3 DNA: TGTGCCAGCACTTCTAGCAATCAGCCCCAGCATTTT.

This clonotype came up many times. The chain carries TRBV7-9 and TRBJ1-1; D gene unclear. V lost 1 base and J 7 bases, leaving 13 bases between the germline ends. Germline CDR1 reads SEHNR; CDR2 reads FQNEAQ (reference sequence). The CDR3 covers 14 residues. The CDR3 spells CASSLVAGPNEAFF. CDR3 DNA: TGTGCCAGCAGCTTAGTTGCAGGACCGAATGAAGCTTTCTTT.